What follows are 4 T cell receptor beta chains derived from one specimen sequenced in a study of graft-versus-host responses after intestinal transplantation (dated by TCRdb to 2020 to 2022). The method was the immunoSEQ multiplex PCR assay. The immuneACCESS repertoire file appears here via TCRdb, limited to in-frame rearrangements. These files lack a portion of the clones; in checked studies, under half of the deficit traces to unresolved V genes, and the cause of the others is not known. Here the sample has about 5,000 clones; roughly 30% occur a single time. 4.5% to 6% of the sample belongs to the ten largest clones. The sample's time point label is to be understood as: cells obtained before transplantation from donor or recipient. The sequenced sample was alloreactive CD4+ T cells from a mixed lymphocyte reaction culture, obtained before transplantation. The sample's cell subset or site label, in plain terms: CFSE-low proliferating T cells sorted from roughly six-day pre-transplant mixed lymphocyte reaction (GvH or HvG direction). The receptors shown here come from a human patient who was an organ donor for intestinal transplantation.

This CDR3 is CASSPAGSSYEQYF. In DNA, the CDR3 is TGTGCCAGCTCACCAGCAGGTTCCTCCTACGAGCAGTACTTC. This rearrangement joins TRBV18 to TRBJ2-7; D is unresolved. CDR3 length: 14 residues. CDR1 and CDR2 (germline): KGHSH, LQKENI. V shed 2 bases and J shed 0 bases, with 8 bases lying between them.

In this sample, this clone is medium-sized (0.01 to 0.1%). The chain carries TRBV7-8 and TRBJ1-5, with D unclear. The ends were cut back, 5 bases at V and 3 bases at J, with 11 bases in the middle. Germline-derived CDR1 and CDR2 are SGHVS and FQNEAQ. The CDR3 runs to 14 residues. CDR3 sequence (DNA): TGTGCCAGCAGCCCCCCCGGGGACAATCAGCCCCAGCATTTT. Its translation: CASSPPGDNQPQHF.

This clone has only a few counts. The chain carries TRBV7-2 and TRBJ1-2; TRBD1 aligns across 8 bases. Germline V gene lookup returns CDR1 SGHTA and CDR2 FQGNSA. Unmatched junction bases numbered 0, after V lost 2 bases and J lost 4 bases. This CDR3 contains 13 residues. This chain's CDR3 is CASSLQGAYGYTF. The DNA for the CDR3 is TGTGCCAGCAGCTTACAGGGGGCCTATGGCTACACCTTC. Complete variable domain (other parts from reference TRBV7-2 and TRBJ1-2): GAGVSQSPSNKVTEKGKDVELRCDPISGHTALYWYRQSLGQGLEFLIYFQGNSAPDKSGLPSDRFSAERTGGSVSTLTIQRTQQEDSAVYLCASSLQGAYGYTFGSGTRLTVV.

This sequence joins TRBV7-6 and TRBJ1-2; TRBD1 aligns across 9 bases. The ends lost 3 bases at V and 4 bases at J; junction bases unmatched: 0. CDR3 length: 13 residues. The germline CDR1 and CDR2 sequences are SGHVS and FNYEAQ. The CDR3 region is CASSLTGGYGYTF. In nucleotides, the CDR3 is TGTGCCAGCAGCTTGACAGGGGGCTATGGCTACACCTTC.